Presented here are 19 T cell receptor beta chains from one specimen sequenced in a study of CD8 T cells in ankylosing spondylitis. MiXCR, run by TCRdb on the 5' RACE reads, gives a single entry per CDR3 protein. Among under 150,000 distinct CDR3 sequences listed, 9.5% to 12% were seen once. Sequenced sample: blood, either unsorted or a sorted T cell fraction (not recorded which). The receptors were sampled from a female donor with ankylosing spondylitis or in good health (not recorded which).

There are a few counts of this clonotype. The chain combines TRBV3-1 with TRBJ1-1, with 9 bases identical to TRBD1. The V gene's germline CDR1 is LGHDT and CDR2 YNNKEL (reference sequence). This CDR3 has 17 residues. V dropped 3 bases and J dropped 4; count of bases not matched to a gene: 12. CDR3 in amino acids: CASSQRGGQGSGTEAFF. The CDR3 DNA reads TGTGCCAGCAGCCAGAGGGGCGGACAGGGGTCGGGCACTGAAGCTTTCTTT.

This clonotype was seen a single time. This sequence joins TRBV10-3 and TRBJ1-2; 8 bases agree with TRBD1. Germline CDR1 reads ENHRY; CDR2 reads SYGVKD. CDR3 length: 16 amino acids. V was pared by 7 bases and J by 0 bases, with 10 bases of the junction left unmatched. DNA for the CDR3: TGTGCCATCAAAGCTAACAGGGGGAATTCTAACTATGGCTACACCTTC. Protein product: CAIKANRGNSNYGYTF.

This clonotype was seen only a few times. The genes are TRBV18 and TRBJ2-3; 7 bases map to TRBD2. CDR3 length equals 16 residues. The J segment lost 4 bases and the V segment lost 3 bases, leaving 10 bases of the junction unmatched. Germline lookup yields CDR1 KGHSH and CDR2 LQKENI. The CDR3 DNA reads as TGTGCCAGCTCACCGCAGACTGCGGGGGTTTCAGATACGCAGTATTTT. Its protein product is CASSPQTAGVSDTQYF.

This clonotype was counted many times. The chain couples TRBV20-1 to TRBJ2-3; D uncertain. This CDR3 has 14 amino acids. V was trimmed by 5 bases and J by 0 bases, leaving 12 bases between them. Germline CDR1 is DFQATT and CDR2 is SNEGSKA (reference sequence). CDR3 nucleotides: TGCAGTGCTGTTAGGGCGTATAGCACAGATACGCAGTATTTT. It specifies CSAVRAYSTDTQYF.

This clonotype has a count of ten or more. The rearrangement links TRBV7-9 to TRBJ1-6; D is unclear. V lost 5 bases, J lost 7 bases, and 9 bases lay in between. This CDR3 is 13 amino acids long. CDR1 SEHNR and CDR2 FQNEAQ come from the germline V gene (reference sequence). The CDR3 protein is CASSNDGNSPLHF. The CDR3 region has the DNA TGTGCCAGCAGCAACGACGGAAATTCACCCCTCCACTTT. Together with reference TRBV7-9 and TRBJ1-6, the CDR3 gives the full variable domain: DTGVSQNPRHKITKRGQNVTFRCDPISEHNRLYWYRQTLGQGPEFLTYFQNEAQLEKSRLLSDRFSAERPKGSFSTLEIQRTEQGDSAMYLCASSNDGNSPLHFGNGTRLTVT.

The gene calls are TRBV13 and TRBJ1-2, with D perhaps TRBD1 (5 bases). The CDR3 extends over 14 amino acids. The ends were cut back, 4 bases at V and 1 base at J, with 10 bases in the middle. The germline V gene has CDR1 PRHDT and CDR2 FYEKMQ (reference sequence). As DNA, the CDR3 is TGTGCCAGCAGCTCCGTCGACAGTAACTATGGCTACACCTTC. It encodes CASSSVDSNYGYTF.

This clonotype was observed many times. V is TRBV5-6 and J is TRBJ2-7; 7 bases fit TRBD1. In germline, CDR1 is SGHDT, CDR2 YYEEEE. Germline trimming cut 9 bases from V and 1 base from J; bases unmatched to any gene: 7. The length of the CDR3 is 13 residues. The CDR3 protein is CATKDRVSYEQYF. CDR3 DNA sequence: TGTGCCACGAAAGACAGGGTTTCCTACGAGCAGTACTTC.

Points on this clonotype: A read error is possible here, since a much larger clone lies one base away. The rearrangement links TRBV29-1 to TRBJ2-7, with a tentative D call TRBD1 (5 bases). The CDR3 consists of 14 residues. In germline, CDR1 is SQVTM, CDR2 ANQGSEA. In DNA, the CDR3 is TGCAGCGTCGCAGGGTCTCAAACCTCCTACGAGCAGTCCTTC. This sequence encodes CSVAGSQTSYEQSF.

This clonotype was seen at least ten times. The CDR3 DNA is TGTGCCAGCAGCCTACTATCGAGGACCAAATACGAGCAGTACTTC. It specifies CASSLLSRTKYEQYF. The chain couples TRBV5-6 to TRBJ2-7; no definite D call. The CDR3 contains 15 residues. V gave up 4 bases and J gave up 4 bases, with 18 bases separating them. The V gene's germline CDR1 is SGHDT and CDR2 YYEEEE.

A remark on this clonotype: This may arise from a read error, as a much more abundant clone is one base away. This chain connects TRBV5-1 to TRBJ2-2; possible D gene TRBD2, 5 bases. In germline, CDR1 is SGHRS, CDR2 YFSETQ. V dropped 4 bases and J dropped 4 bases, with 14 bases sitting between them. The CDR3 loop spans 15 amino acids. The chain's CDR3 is CASSVKGALTGELFF. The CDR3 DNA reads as TGCGCCAGCAGCGTCAAGGGAGCTCTCACCGGGGAGCTGTTTTTT.

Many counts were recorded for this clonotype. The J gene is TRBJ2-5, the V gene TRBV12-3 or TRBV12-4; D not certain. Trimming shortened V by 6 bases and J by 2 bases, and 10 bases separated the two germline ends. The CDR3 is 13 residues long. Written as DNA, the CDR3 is TGTGCCAGCAGCCACAACAGTCAAGAGACCCAGTACTTC. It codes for CASSHNSQETQYF.

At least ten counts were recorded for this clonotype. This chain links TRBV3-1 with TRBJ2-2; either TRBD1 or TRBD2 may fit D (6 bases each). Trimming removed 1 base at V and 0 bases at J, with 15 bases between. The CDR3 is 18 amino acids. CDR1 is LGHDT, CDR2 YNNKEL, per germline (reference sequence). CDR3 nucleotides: TGTGCCAGCAGCCAAGCTTCGGACGGGGGCTCGAACACCGGGGAGCTGTTTTTT. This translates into CASSQASDGGSNTGELFF.

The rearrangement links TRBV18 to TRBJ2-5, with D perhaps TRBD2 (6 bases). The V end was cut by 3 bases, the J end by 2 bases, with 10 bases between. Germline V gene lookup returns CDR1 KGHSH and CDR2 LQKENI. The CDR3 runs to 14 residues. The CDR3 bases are TGTGCCAGCTCACCCATGGCGGGGCAAGAGACCCAGTACTTC. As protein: CASSPMAGQETQYF.

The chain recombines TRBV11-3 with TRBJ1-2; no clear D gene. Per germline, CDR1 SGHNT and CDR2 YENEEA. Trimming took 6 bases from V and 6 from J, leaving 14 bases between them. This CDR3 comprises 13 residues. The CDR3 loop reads CASSFRTGNGYTF. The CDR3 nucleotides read TGTGCCAGCAGTTTTAGAACCGGGAATGGCTACACCTTC.

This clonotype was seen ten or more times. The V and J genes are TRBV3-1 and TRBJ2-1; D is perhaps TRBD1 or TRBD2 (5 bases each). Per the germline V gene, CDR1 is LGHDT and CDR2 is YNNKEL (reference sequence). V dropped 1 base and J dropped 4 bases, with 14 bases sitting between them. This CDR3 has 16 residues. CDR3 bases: TGTGCCAGCAGCCAAGGGCTCGGGGCGACTTACAATGAGCAGTTCTTC. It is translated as CASSQGLGATYNEQFF.

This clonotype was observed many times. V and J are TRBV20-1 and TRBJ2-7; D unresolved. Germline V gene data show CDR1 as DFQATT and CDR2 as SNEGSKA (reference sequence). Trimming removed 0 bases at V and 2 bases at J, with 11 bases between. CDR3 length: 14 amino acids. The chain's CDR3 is CSARDIQSAYEQYF. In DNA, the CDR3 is TGCAGTGCTAGAGATATCCAGTCAGCCTACGAGCAGTACTTC.

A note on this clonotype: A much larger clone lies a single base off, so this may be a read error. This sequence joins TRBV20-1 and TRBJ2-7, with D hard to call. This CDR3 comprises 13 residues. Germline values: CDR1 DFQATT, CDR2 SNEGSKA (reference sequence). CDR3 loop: CCARGKEPLEQYF. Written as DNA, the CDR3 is TGCTGTGCTAGAGGTAAAGAACCCCTCGAGCAGTACTTC.

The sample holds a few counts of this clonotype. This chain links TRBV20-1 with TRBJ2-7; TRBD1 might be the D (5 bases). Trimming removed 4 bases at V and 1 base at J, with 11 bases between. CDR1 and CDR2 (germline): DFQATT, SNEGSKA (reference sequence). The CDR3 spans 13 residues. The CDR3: CSAKPGLSYEQYF. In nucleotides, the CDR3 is TGCAGTGCTAAACCAGGGTTATCCTACGAGCAGTACTTC.

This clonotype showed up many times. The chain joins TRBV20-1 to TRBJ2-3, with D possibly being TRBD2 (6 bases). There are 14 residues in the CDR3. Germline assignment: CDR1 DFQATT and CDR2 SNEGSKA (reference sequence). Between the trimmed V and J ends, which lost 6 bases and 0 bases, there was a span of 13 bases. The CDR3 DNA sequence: TGCAGTGCAACCACGGAGGGGAGCACAGATACGCAGTATTTT. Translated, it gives CSATTEGSTDTQYF.